The rows below give T cell receptor beta chains drawn from one sample of a study of human T cells and chemical hapten exposure. TCRdb analysed the RACE reads with MiXCR anew, one entry per CDR3 protein. The table includes 30,000 to 40,000 distinct CDR3 sequences, less than 8.5% detected once. The sample in question was whole blood, obtained in connection with sensitization to the hapten diphenylcyclopropenone (DPC). The receptors derive from a woman between 50 and 59 years old with alopecia areata. Some clones in this sample may be carry-over from other donors' samples. Both conserved end residues are part of each CDR3. The D gene is left open where the match is weak. The size entry is marked missing in some rows and otherwise reads once, few, many or a size class.

>TRBJ1-6|TRBV20-1|-|TRBD1
CSARKGQTENSPLHF
TGCAGTGCTAGGAAGGGACAGACCGAGAATTCACCCCTCCACTTT
>TRBJ2-3|TRBV9|few|-
CASSATQTDTQYF
TGTGCCAGCAGCGCGACTCAGACAGATACGCAGTATTTT
>TRBJ2-3|TRBV20-1|many|-
CSARAGRSADTQYF
TGCAGTGCTAGAGCCGGGAGATCGGCAGATACGCAGTATTTT
>TRBJ1-2|TRBV29-1|medium-sized|-
CSVEESGYTF
TGCAGCGTTGAGGAAAGTGGCTACACCTTC
>TRBJ2-5|TRBV20-1|many|-
CSARDVKSIQETQYF
TGCAGTGCTAGAGATGTTAAGTCCATCCAAGAGACCCAGTACTTC
>TRBJ2-5|TRBV9|-|TRBD1
CASSVGQGPETQYF
TGTGCCAGCAGCGTAGGACAGGGGCCGGAGACCCAGTACTTC
>TRBJ2-1|TRBV7-3|many|-
CASSPRLRGFNEQFF
TGTGCCAGCAGCCCGCGACTAAGGGGCTTCAATGAGCAGTTCTTC
>TRBJ2-3|TRBV18|many|TRBD2
CASSLGSGGGTDTQYF
TGTGCCAGCTCCCTAGGGAGCGGGGGAGGCACAGATACGCAGTATTTT
>TRBJ2-1|TRBV7-6|-|-
CASSLAHPALYNEQFF
TGTGCCAGCAGCTTAGCCCATCCCGCCCTTTACAATGAGCAGTTCTTC
>TRBJ2-7|TRBV6-5|many|-
CASSYRGASYEQYF
TGTGCCAGCAGTTACAGGGGAGCATCCTACGAGCAGTACTTC
>TRBJ2-3|TRBV20-1|-|TRBD2
CSARPRLADITDTQYF
TGCAGTGCTAGACCCCGGCTAGCGGATATCACAGATACGCAGTATTTT
>TRBJ1-1|TRBV6-6|medium-sized|-
CASSYVLSRGRSSEAFF
TGTGCCAGCAGTTACGTTCTCTCGCGGGGGCGGTCTAGTGAAGCTTTCTTT
>TRBJ2-3|TRBV6-5|many|TRBD2
CASSGGREADTQYF
TGTGCCAGCAGTGGGGGGCGGGAGGCAGATACGCAGTATTTT
>TRBJ1-5|TRBV5-4|many|-
CASSLQGVNQPQHF
TGTGCCAGCAGCTTACAGGGCGTCAATCAGCCCCAGCATTTT
>TRBJ2-2|TRBV10-3|-|-
CAISDVSGELFF
TGTGCCATCAGTGACGTGTCGGGGGAGCTGTTTTTT
>TRBJ2-2|TRBV20-1|-|-
CSARGNRGWTGELFF
TGCAGTGCTAGGGGAAATCGCGGATGGACCGGGGAGCTGTTTTTT
>TRBJ2-1|TRBV29-1|-|-
CSVGGPEQFF
TGCAGCGTTGGGGGCCCAGAGCAGTTCTTC
>TRBJ1-1|TRBV29-1|few|-
CSVEGVPEAFF
TGCAGCGTTGAAGGGGTCCCTGAAGCTTTCTTT
>TRBJ1-1|TRBV7-3|-|-
CASSLQRNTEAFF
TGTGCCAGCAGCTTGCAAAGGAACACTGAAGCTTTCTTT
>TRBJ2-3|TRBV9|once|TRBD2
CASSVGAGALTDTQYF
TGTGCCAGCAGCGTCGGAGCGGGAGCATTGACAGATACGCAGTATTTT
>TRBJ2-7|TRBV28|many|-
CASRIRTKTSYEQYF
TGTGCCAGCCGAATTCGGACGAAGACCTCCTACGAGCAGTACTTC
>TRBJ1-5|TRBV6-2/TRBV6-3|many|TRBD1
CASSPRDSEISNQPQHF
TGTGCCAGCAGTCCGCGGGACAGTGAAATCAGCAATCAGCCCCAGCATTTT
>TRBJ2-7|TRBV2|-|TRBD2
CASTRTSPYEQYF
TGTGCCAGCACCCGGACTAGCCCCTACGAGCAGTACTTC
>TRBJ1-6|TRBV7-3|many|-
CASSLVTNSPLHF
TGTGCCAGCAGCTTAGTGACGAATTCACCCCTCCACTTT
>TRBJ2-7|TRBV29-1|many|TRBD2
CSFLPGGSSYEQYF
TGCAGCTTCCTCCCCGGGGGGAGTTCCTACGAGCAGTACTTC
>TRBJ2-1|TRBV7-2|many|-
CASSFGTEQFF
TGTGCCAGCAGCTTTGGGACTGAGCAGTTCTTC
>TRBJ1-5|TRBV27|many|TRBD1
CASRTGGFGSNQPQHF
TGTGCCAGCAGGACAGGGGGCTTTGGAAGCAATCAGCCCCAGCATTTT
>TRBJ2-1|TRBV10-3|many|TRBD2
CAIRATSGSPNEQFF
TGTGCCATCAGGGCTACTAGCGGGAGCCCCAATGAGCAGTTCTTC
>TRBJ2-1|TRBV21-1|many|-
CASSKAAGKMGEQFF
TGTGCCAGCAGCAAAGCGGCAGGGAAAATGGGTGAGCAGTTCTTC
>TRBJ2-7|TRBV29-1|many|TRBD2
CSVDTGGGFEQYF
TGCAGCGTTGATACGGGAGGCGGTTTCGAGCAGTACTTC